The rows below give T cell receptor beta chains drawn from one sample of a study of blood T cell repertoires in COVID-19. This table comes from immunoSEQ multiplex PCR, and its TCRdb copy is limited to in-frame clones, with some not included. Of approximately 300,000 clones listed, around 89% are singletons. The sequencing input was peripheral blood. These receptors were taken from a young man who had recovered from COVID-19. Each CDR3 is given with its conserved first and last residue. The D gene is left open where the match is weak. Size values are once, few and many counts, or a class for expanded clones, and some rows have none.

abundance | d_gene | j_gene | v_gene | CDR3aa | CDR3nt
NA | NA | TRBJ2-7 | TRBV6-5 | CASRKRGLKSYEQYF | TGTGCCAGCAGGAAACGAGGACTCAAGTCCTACGAGCAGTACTTC
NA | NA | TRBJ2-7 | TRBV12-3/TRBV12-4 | CASSLGLTYEQYF | TGTGCCAGCAGTTTGGGGCTTACCTACGAGCAGTACTTC
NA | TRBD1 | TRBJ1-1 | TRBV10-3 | CAISEISGQGNTEAFF | TGTGCCATCAGTGAGATCTCGGGACAGGGGAACACTGAAGCTTTCTTT
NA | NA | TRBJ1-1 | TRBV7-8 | CASSLVLGATEAFF | TGTGCCAGCAGCTTAGTCCTGGGGGCCACTGAAGCTTTCTTT
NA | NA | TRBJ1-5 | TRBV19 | CASSIGKQPQHF | TGTGCCAGTAGTATCGGTAAACAGCCCCAGCATTTT
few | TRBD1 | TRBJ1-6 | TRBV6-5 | CATAGTENSPLHF | TGTGCCACGGCCGGGACAGAAAATTCACCCCTCCACTTT
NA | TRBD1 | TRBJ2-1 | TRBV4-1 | CASSQGLGQGYNEQFF | TGCGCCAGCAGCCAGGGATTGGGACAGGGATACAATGAGCAGTTCTTC
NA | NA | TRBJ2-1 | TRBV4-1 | CASSRSPPQFSYNEQFF | TGCGCCAGCAGCCGAAGTCCCCCCCAGTTCTCCTACAATGAGCAGTTCTTC
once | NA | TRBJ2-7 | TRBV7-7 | CASSLATDGEQYF | TGTGCTAGCAGCTTAGCGACAGATGGGGAGCAGTACTTC
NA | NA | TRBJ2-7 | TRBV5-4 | CASSPSGISYEQYF | TGTGCCAGCAGCCCATCCGGGATATCCTACGAGCAGTACTTC
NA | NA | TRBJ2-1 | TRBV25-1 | CASSEYGFPGANEQFF | TGTGCCAGCAGTGAATATGGGTTCCCTGGGGCCAATGAGCAGTTCTTC
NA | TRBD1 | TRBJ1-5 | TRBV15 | CATSSLDRETGQPQHF | TGTGCCACCAGCAGCCTGGACAGGGAGACGGGTCAGCCCCAGCATTTT
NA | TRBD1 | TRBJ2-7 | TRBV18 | CASSKTPGQASYEQYF | TGTGCCAGCTCCAAAACCCCGGGACAGGCCTCCTACGAGCAGTACTTC
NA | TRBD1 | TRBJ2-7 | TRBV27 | CASSFDRGDEQYF | TGTGCCAGCAGTTTCGACAGGGGAGACGAGCAGTACTTC
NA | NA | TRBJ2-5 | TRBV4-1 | CASSKSRGMSETQYF | TGCGCCAGCAGCAAATCTAGGGGGATGTCGGAGACCCAGTACTTC
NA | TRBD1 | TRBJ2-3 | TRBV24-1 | CATSGGQGAGDTQYF | TGTGCCACCAGTGGGGGGCAGGGGGCCGGAGATACGCAGTATTTT
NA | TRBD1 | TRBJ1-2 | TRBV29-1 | CSVAVDRGTYGYTF | TGCAGCGTTGCCGTTGACAGGGGGACCTATGGCTACACCTTC